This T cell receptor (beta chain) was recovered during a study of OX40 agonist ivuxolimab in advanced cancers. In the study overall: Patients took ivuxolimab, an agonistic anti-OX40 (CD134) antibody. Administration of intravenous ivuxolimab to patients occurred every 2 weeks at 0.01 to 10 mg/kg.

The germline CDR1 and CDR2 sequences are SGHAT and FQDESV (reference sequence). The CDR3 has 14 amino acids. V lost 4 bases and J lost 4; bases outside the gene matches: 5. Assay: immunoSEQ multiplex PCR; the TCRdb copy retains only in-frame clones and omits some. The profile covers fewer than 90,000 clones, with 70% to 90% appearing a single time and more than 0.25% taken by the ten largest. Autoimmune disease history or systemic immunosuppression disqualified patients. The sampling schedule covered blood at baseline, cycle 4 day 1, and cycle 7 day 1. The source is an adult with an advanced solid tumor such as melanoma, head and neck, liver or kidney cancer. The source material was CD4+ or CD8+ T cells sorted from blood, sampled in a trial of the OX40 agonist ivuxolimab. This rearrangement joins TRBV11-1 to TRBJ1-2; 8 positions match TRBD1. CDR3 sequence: CASSSGTGIYGYTF. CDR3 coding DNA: TGTGCCAGCAGCTCCGGGACAGGAATCTATGGCTACACCTTC.